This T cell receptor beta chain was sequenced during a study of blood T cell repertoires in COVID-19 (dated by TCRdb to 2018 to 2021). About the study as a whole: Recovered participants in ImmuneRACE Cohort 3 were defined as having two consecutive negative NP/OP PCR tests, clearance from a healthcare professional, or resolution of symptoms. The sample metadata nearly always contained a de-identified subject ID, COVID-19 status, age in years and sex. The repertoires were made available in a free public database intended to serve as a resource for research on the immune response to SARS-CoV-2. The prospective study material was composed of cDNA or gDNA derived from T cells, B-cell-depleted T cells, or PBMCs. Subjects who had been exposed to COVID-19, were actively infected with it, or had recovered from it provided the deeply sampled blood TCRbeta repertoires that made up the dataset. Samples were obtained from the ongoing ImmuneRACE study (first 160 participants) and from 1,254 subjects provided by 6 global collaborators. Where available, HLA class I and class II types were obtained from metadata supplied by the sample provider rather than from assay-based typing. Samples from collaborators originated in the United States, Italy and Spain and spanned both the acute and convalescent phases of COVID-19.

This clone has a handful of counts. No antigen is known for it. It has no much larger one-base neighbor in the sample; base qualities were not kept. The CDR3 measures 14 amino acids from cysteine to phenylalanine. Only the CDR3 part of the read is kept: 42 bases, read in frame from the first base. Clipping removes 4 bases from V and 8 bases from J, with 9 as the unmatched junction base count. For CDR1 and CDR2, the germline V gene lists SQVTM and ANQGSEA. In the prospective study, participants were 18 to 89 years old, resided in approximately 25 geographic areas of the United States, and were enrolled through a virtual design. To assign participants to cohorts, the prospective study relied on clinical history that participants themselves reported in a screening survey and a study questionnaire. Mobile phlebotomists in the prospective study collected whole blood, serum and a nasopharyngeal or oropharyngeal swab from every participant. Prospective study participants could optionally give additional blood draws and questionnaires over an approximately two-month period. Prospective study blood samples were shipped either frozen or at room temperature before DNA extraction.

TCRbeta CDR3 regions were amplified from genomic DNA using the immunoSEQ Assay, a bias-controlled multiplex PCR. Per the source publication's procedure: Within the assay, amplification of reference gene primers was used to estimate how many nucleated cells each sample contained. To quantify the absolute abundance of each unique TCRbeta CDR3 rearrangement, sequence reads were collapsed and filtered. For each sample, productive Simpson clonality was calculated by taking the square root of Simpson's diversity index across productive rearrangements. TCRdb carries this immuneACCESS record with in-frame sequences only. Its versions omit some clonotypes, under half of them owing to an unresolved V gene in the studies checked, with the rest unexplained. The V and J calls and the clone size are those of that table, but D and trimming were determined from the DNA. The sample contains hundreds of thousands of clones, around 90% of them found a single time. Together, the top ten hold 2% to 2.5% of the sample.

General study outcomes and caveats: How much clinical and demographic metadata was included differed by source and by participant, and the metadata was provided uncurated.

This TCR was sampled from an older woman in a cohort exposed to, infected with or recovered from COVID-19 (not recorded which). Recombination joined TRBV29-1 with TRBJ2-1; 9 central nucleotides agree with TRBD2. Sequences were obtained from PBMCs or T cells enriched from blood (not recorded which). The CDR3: CSVVLAGVRHEQFF. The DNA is TGCAGCGTTGTATTAGCGGGAGTTAGGCATGAGCAGTTCTTC.